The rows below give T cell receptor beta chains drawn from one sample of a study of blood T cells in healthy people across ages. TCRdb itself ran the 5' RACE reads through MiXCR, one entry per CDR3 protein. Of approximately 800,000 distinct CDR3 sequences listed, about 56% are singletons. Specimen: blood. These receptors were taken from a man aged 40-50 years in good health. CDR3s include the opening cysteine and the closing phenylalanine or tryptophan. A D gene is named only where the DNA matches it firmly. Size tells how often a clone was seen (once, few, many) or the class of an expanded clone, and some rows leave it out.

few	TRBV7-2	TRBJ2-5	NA	CASSFVWGGGETQYF	TGTGCCAGCAGCTTCGTGTGGGGAGGGGGGGAGACCCAGTACTTC
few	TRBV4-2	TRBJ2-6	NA	CASSSQGIGVSGANVLTF	TGTGCCAGCAGCTCACAGGGAATCGGGGTTTCTGGGGCCAACGTCCTGACTTTC
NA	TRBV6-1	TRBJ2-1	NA	CASTPRMVVDEQFF	TGTGCCAGCACCCCCAGAATGGTAGTCGATGAGCAGTTCTTC
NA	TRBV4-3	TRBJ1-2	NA	CASSQEARGAYGYTF	TGCGCCAGCAGCCAAGAAGCCCGGGGCGCCTATGGCTACACCTTC
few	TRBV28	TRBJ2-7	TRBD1	CASSLWSGQGKGWVSSYNEQYF	TGTGCCAGCAGTTTATGGTCAGGACAGGGGAAGGGTTGGGTTAGCTCCTACAATGAGCAGTACTTC
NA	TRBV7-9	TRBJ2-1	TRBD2	CASSYLAGRYNEQFF	TGTGCCAGCAGCTATTTAGCGGGCAGATACAATGAGCAGTTCTTC
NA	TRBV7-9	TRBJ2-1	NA	CASSSSHEQFF	TGTGCCAGCAGCTCCTCGCATGAGCAGTTCTTC
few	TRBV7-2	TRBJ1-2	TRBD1	CASRSSLRDRHPYGYTF	TGTGCCAGCAGATCTAGTCTCAGGGACAGACATCCTTATGGCTACACCTTC
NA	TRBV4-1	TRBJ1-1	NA	CASSQPNRDTEAFF	TGCGCCAGCAGCCAACCAAATCGGGACACTGAAGCTTTCTTT
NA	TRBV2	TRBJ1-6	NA	CASSEGPALNNSPLHF	TGTGCCAGCAGTGAAGGACCGGCACTTAACAATTCACCCCTCCACTTT
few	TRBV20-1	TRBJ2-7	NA	CSASGDGSYEQYF	TGCAGTGCTTCAGGGGACGGATCCTACGAGCAGTACTTC
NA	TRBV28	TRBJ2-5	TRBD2	CASSLRTSGGSQYF	TGTGCCAGCAGTTTACGGACTAGCGGAGGCTCACAGTACTTC
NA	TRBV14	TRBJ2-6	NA	CASSQDPRVSSGANVLTF	TGTGCCAGCAGCCAAGATCCCAGGGTTAGCTCTGGGGCCAACGTCCTGACTTTC
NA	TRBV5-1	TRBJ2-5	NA	CASSRTRFGTQYF	TGCGCCAGCAGCAGAACGAGGTTCGGGACCCAGTACTTC
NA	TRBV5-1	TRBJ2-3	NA	CASSLEIIDTQYF	TGCGCCAGCAGCTTGGAGATCATAGATACGCAGTATTTT
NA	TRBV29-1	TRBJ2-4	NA	CSILSPGTYYGQYF	TGCAGCATTCTGAGCCCAGGGACGTACTACGGGCAGTACTTC
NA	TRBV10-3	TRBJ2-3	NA	CAISEEGLGSYEQYF	TGTGCCATCAGTGAGGAGGGTCTTGGGTCCTACGAGCAGTATTTT
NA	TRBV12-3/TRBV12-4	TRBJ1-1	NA	CASSPEVNTEAFF	TGTGCCAGCAGCCCTGAGGTGAACACTGAAGCTTTCTTT
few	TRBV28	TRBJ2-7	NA	CASSLSMDEQYF	TGTGCCAGCAGTCTCAGTATGGACGAGCAGTACTTC
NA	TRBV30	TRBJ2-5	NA	CAWLKQGYRETQYF	TGTGCCTGGCTGAAACAGGGTTATAGAGAGACCCAGTACTTC
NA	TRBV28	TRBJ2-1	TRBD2	CASSSERGPQGEQFF	TGTGCCAGCAGTTCGGAGCGGGGGCCTCAGGGGGAGCAGTTCTTC
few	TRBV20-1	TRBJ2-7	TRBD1	CSAGRRDRASYEQYF	TGCAGTGCTGGGCGACGGGACAGGGCCTCCTACGAGCAGTACTTC